This record looks at one T cell receptor beta chain sequence and its context. Its specific antigen is unknown. Base qualities were left out, and no much larger clone turns up one base away. The data were taken from a study of blood T cell repertoires in COVID-19 (dated by TCRdb to 2020 to 2021). Background on the whole study: Samples from collaborators originated in the United States, Italy and Spain and spanned both the acute and convalescent phases of COVID-19. The material from the prospective study consisted of cDNA or gDNA derived from T cells, B-cell-depleted T cells, or PBMCs. The dataset comprised deeply sampled blood TCRbeta repertoires from subjects exposed to, actively infected with, or recovered from COVID-19. The repertoires were made available in a free public database intended to serve as a resource for research on the immune response to SARS-CoV-2. The samples were drawn from two sources: the first 160 participants of the ongoing ImmuneRACE study, and 1,000 to 1,500 subjects contributed by 6 global collaborators. A de-identified subject ID, COVID-19 status, age in years and sex were almost always included in the sample metadata. HLA class I and class II types, where available, came from metadata supplied by the sample provider rather than from assay-based typing.

The immunoSEQ Assay, a bias-controlled multiplex PCR, was used to amplify TCRbeta CDR3 regions from genomic DNA. As for the authors' bioinformatics: Nucleated cell counts per sample were estimated from amplification of reference gene primers within the assay. To quantify the absolute abundance of each unique TCRbeta CDR3 rearrangement, sequence reads were collapsed and filtered. For each sample, productive Simpson clonality was calculated as the square root of Simpson's diversity index over productive rearrangements. Drawn from immuneACCESS, this table holds only the in-frame rearrangements with V and J called that TCRdb kept. Clones are partly lost; checked studies trace under half to an unresolved V gene and leave the rest unexplained. That table supplies the V and J calls and clone size; D and trimming were determined from the DNA. This sample is represented by roughly 100,000 clones; about 78% of them were singletons. Of the sample, 9.8% is held by the ten largest clones.

What the research found in general, with its limitations: The quantity of clinical and demographic metadata differed by source and by participant and was supplied without curation.

Each collaborating institution followed its own protocols to collect whole blood in K2EDTA tubes. For TCRbeta analysis, collaborators shipped samples as frozen whole blood, isolated PBMCs, or DNA extracted from either of those sample types. V is shortened by 4 bases, J by 2 bases, and the region joining them spans 11 bases. CDR1 SGHAT and CDR2 FQNNGV are derived from the germline V gene. The CDR3 starts with the cysteine, ends with the phenylalanine, and has 14 residues. The entry retains the CDR3 DNA only, 42 bases that are in frame from base 1. The sequenced sample was peripheral blood. The TCR was taken from a man between 60 and 70 years old with active or convalescent COVID-19. The sequence joins TRBV11-2 to TRBJ1-1, with the D gene too uncertain to name. The base sequence is TGTGCCAGCAGCTACATTGCTCAAAACACTGAAGCTTTCTTT. This encodes CASSYIAQNTEAFF.